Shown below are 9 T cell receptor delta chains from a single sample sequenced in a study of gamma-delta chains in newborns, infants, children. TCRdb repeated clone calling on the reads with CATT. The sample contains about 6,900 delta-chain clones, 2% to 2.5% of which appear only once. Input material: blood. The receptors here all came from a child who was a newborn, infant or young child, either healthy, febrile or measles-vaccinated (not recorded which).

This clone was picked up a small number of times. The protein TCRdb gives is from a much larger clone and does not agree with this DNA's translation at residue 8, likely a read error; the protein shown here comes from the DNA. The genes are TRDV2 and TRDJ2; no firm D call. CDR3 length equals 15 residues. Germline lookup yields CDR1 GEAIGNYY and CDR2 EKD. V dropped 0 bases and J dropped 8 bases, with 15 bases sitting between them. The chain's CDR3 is CACDTVGRYGAQLFF. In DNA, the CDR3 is TGTGCCTGTGACACCGTCGGGAGATATGGGGCACAACTCTTCTTT.

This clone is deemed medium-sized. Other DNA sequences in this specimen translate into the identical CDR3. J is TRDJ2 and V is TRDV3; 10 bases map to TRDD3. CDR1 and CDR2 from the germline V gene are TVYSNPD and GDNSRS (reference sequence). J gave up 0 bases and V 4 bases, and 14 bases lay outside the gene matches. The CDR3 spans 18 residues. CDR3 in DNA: TGTGCCTCCGCGTACTGGGGGATCCACCCAGCTTTGACAGCACAACTCTTCTTT. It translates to CASAYWGIHPALTAQLFF.

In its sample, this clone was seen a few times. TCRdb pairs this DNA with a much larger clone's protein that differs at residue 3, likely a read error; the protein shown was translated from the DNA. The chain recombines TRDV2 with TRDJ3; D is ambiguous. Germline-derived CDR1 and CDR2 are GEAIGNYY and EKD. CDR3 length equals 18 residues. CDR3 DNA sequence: TGTGCCCGTGACACCGGAGGTCACCGAACCTGGGACACCCGACAGATGTTTTTC. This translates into CARDTGGHRTWDTRQMFF.

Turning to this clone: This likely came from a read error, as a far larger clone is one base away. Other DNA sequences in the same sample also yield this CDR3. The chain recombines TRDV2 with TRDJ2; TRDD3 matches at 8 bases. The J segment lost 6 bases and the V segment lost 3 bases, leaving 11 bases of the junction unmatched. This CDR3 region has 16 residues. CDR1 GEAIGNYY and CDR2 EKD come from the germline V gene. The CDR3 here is CACDSYWGILAAQLFF. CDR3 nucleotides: TGTGCCTGTGACTCGTATTGGGGGATCCTTGCAGCACAACTCTTCTTT.

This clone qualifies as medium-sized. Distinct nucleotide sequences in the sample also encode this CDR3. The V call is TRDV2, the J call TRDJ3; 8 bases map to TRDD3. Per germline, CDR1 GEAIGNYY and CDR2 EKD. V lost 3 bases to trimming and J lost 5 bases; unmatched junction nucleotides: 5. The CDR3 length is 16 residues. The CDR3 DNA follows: TGTGCCTGTGACGGACTGGGGGTCAGGGACACCCGACAGATGTTTTTC. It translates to CACDGLGVRDTRQMFF.

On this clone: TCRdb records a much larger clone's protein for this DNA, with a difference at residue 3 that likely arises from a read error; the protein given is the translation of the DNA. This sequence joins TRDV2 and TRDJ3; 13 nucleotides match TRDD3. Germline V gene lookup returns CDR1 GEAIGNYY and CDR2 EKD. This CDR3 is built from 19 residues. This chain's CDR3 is CARDPTGGYASWDTRQMFF. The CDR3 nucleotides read TGTGCCCGTGACCCTACTGGGGGATACGCGTCCTGGGACACCCGACAGATGTTTTTC.

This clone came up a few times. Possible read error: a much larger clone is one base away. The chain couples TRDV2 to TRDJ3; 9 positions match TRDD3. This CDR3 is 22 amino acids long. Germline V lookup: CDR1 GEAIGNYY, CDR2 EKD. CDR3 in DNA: TGTGCCTGTGACACCCCTCCTACTGGGGGACCTTGGACCTCCTGGGACACCCGACGGATGTTTTTC. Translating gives CACDTPPTGGPWTSWDTRRMFF.

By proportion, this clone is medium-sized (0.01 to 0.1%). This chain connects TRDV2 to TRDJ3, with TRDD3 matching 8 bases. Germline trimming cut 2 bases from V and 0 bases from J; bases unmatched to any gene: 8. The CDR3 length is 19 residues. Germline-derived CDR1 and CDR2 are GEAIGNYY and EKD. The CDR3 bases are TGTGCCTGTGACAGTACTGGGGGCCCGAGCTCCTGGGACACCCGACAGATGTTTTTC. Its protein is CACDSTGGPSSWDTRQMFF.

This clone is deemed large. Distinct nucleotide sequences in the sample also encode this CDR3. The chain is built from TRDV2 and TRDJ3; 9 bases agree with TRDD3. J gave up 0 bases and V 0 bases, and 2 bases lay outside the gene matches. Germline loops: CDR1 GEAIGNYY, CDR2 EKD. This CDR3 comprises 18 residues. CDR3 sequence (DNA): TGTGCCTGTGACACCGTTGGGGGATACTCCTGGGACACCCGACAGATGTTTTTC. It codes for CACDTVGGYSWDTRQMFF.